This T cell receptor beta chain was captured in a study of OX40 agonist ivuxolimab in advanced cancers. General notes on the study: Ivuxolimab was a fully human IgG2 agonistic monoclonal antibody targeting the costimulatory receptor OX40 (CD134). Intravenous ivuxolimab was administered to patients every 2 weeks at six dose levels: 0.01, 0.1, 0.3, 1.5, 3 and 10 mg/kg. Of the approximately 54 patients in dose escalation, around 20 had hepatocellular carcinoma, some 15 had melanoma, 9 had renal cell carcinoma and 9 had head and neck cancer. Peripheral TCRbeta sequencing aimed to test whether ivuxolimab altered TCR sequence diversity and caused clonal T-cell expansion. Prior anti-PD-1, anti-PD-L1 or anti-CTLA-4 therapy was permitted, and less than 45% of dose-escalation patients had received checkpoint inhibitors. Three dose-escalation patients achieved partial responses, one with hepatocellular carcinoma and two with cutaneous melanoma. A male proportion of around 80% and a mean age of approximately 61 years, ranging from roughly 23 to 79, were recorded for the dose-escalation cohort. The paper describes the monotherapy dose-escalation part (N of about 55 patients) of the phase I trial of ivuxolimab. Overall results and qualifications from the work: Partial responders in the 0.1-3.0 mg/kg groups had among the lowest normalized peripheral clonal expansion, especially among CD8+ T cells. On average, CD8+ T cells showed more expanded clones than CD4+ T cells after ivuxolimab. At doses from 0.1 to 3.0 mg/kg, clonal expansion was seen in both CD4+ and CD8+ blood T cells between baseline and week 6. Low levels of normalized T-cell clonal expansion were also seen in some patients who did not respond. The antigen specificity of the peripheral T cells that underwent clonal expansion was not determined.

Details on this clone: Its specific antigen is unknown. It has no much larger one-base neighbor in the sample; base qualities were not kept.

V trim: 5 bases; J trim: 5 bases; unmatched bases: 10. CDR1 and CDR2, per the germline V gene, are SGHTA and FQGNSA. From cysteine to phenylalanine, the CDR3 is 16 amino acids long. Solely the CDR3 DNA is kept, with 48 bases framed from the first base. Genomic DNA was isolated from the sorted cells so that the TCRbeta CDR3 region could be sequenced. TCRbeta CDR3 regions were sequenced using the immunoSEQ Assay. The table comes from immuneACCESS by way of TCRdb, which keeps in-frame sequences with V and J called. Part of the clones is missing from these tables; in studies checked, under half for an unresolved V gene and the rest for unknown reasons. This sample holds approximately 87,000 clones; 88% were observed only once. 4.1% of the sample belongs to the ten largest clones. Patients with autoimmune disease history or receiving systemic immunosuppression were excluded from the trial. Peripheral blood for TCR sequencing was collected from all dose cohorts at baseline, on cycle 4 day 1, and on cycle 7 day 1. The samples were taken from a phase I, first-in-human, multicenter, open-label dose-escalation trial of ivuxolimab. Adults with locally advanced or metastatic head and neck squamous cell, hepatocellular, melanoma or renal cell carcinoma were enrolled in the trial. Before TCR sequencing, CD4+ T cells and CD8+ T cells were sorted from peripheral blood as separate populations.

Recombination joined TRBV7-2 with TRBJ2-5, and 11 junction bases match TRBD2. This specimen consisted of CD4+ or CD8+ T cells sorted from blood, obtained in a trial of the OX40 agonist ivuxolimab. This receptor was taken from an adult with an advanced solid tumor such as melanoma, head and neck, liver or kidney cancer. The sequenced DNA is TGTGCCAGCAGCCCCGCTCTAGCGGGAGGTGCGGAGACCCAGTACTTC. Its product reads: CASSPALAGGAETQYF. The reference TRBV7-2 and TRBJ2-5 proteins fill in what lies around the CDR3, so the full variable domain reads GAGVSQSPSNKVTEKGKDVELRCDPISGHTALYWYRQSLGQGLEFLIYFQGNSAPDKSGLPSDRFSAERTGGSVSTLTIQRTQQEDSAVYLCASSPALAGGAETQYFGPGTRLLVL.